This T cell receptor (beta chain) was identified during a study of vaccination and CD4 T cells after COVID-19. Study summary: Collection of post-COVID samples occurred a median about 100 days after diagnosis, spanning a range of 35 to 161.

Notes on this clonotype: Its antigen remains unknown.

Deletions cut 6 bases from V and 4 bases from J, with 18 bases between. CDR3 length: 15 amino acids. From germline, CDR1 is DFQATT and CDR2 SNEGSKA (reference sequence). Whole-study findings and limits: A relatively small number of convalescent patients were studied, and no early post-infection timepoints were included. It was found that, in convalescent patients, 304 of 307 vaccine-specific clones were spike mono-reactive.

The treatment: roughly 11-day PBMC culture with coronavirus spike peptide pools or control peptides (ViraFEST assay). Samples of CD4+ T cells were obtained from the unexposed donor before the COVID-19 pandemic (2011-2018). The Oncomine TCR Beta short-read assay sequenced DNA from cultured CD4+ T cells. Genomic DNA was drawn out of CD4+ T cells grown in culture. TCRdb passed the PCR reads through MiXCR, listing each CDR3 protein once. The sample records about 8,300 distinct CDR3 sequences, 36% being singletons. The sequenced material came from CD4+ T cells from blood, cultured in vitro. The sequence was obtained from a human donor in good health. This chain uses TRBV20-1 with TRBJ2-2; D possibly corresponds to TRBD2 (6 bases). In nucleotides, the CDR3 is TGCAGTGCCCCACCGCGGGGCCTCACCACCGGGGAGCTGTTTTTT. Translated, it gives CSAPPRGLTTGELFF.